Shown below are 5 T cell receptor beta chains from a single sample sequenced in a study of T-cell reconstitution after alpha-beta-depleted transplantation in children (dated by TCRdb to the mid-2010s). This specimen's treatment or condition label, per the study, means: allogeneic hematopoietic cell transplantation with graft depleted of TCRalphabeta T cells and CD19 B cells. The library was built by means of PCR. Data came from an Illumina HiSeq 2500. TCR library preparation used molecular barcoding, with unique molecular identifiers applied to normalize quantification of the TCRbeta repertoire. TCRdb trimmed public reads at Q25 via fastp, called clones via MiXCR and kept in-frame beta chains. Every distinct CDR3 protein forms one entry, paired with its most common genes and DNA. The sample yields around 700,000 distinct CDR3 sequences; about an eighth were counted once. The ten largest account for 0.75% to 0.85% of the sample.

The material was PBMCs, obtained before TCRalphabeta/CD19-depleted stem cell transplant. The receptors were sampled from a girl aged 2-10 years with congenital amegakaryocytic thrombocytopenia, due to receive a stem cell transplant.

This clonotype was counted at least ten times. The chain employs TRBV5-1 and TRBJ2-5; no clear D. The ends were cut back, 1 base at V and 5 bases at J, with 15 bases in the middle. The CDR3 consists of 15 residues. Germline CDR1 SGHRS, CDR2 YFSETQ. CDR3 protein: CASSLYPGSRETQYF. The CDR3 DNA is TGCGCCAGCAGCTTGTACCCGGGTTCTCGCGAGACCCAGTACTTC.

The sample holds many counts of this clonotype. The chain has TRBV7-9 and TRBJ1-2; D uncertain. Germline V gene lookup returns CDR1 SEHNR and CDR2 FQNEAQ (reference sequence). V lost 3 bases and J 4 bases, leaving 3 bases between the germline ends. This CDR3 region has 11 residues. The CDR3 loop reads CASSLAYGYTF. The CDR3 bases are TGTGCCAGCAGCTTGGCCTATGGCTACACCTTC.

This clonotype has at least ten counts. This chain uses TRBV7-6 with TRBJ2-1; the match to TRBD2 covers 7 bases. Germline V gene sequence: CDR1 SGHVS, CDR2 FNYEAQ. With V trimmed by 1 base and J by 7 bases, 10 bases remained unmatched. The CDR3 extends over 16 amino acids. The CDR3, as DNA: TGTGCCAGCAGCTTAGGAGGCGGGAGCTTTTTTAATGAGCAGTTCTTC. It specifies CASSLGGGSFFNEQFF. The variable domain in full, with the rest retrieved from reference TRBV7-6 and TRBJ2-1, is GAGVSQSPRYKVTKRGQDVALRCDPISGHVSLYWYRQALGQGPEFLTYFNYEAQQDKSGLPNDRFSAERPEGSISTLTIQRTEQRDSAMYRCASSLGGGSFFNEQFFGPGTRLTVL.

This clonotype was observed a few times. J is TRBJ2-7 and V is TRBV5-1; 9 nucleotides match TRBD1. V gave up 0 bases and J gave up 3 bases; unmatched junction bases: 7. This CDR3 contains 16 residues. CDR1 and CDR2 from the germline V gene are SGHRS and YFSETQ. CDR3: CASSLVGWGQGYEQYF. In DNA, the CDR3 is TGCGCCAGCAGCTTGGTGGGATGGGGACAGGGCTACGAGCAGTACTTC.

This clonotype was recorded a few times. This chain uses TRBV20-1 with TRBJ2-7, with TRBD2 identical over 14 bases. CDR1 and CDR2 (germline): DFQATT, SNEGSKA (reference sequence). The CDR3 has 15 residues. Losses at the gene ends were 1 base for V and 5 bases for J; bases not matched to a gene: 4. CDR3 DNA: TGCAGTGCTAGAGGAGGACTAGCGGGAGGCGACGAGCAGTACTTC. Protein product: CSARGGLAGGDEQYF.